A selection of T cell receptor beta chains follows, all from one sample in a study of blood T cells in healthy people across ages. TCRdb ran MiXCR on the 5' RACE reads and lists one entry per CDR3 protein. The sample contains about 1.1 million distinct CDR3 sequences, around two fifths of which appear only once. The sequenced sample consisted of blood. These receptors originate from a man between 18 and 35 years old in good health. Each CDR3 is given with its conserved first and last residue. Each record gives: V gene, D gene, J gene, clone size, CDR3 protein, CDR3 DNA. A D gene is named only where the DNA matches it firmly. The size of a clone is reported for some rows only, either as once, few or many, or as a class for expanded clones.

>TRBV4-1|NA|TRBJ2-7|NA
CASSLASGNYEQYF
TGCGCCAGCAGCCTCGCCTCGGGGAACTACGAGCAGTACTTC
>TRBV5-1|TRBD2|TRBJ2-1|few
CASSQRTSGGPDEQFF
TGCGCCAGCAGCCAACGGACTAGCGGGGGTCCTGATGAGCAGTTCTTC
>TRBV20-1|TRBD1|TRBJ1-2|few
CSAPGQVYGYTF
TGCAGTGCTCCGGGACAGGTCTATGGCTACACCTTC
>TRBV5-1|NA|TRBJ2-3|NA
CASSLAAGAGTDTQYF
TGCGCCAGCAGCTTGGCGGCGGGGGCCGGCACAGATACGCAGTATTTT
>TRBV7-2|NA|TRBJ2-3|few
CASSLVAGATDTQYF
TGTGCCAGCAGCTTAGTCGCGGGGGCCACAGATACGCAGTATTTT
>TRBV12-3/TRBV12-4|TRBD1|TRBJ2-3|NA
CASSPTGFRADTQYF
TGTGCCAGCAGTCCGACAGGGTTCAGAGCAGATACGCAGTATTTT
>TRBV24-1|NA|TRBJ1-5|few
CATSDSGRKNQPQHF
TGTGCCACCAGTGATTCTGGCCGGAAGAATCAGCCCCAGCATTTT
>TRBV25-1|NA|TRBJ1-2|NA
CASSGRGPNYGYTF
TGTGCCAGCAGTGGCCGGGGACCTAACTATGGCTACACCTTC
>TRBV5-4|NA|TRBJ1-2|NA
CASSRIGSGSRDGYTF
TGTGCCAGCAGCCGGATAGGGAGTGGGTCTCGGGATGGCTACACCTTC
>TRBV6-2/TRBV6-3|TRBD1|TRBJ1-5|NA
CASRTRDRDSNQPQHF
TGTGCCAGCAGGACCAGGGACAGGGACAGCAATCAGCCCCAGCATTTT
>TRBV7-6|TRBD1|TRBJ1-6|NA
CASRKTGVVNSPLHF
TGTGCCAGCAGGAAGACAGGGGTGGTTAATTCACCCCTCCACTTT
>TRBV12-3/TRBV12-4|TRBD1|TRBJ1-4|NA
CASSSQPDRARPAATNEKLFF
TGTGCCAGCAGTTCCCAACCGGACAGGGCGCGGCCCGCTGCAACTAATGAAAAACTGTTTTTT
>TRBV6-5|NA|TRBJ2-7|NA
CASSGYQDEQYF
TGTGCCAGCAGCGGTTACCAGGACGAGCAGTACTTC